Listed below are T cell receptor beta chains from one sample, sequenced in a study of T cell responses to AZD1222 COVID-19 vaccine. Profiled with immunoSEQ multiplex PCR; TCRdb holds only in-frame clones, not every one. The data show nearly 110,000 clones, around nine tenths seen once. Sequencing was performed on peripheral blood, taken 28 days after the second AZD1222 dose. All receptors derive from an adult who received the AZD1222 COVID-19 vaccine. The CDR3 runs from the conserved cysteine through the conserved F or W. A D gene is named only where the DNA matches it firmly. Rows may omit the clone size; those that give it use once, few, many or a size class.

CDR3nt: TGTGCCAGCAGCCAAGAGGGCGGGATGAGCGAGACCCAGTACTTC; CDR3aa: CASSQEGGMSETQYF; d_gene: .; abundance: .; v_gene: TRBV14; j_gene: TRBJ2-5
CDR3nt: TGTGCCAGCAGTGACTCCGGGGGACGAAAAGCTTTCTTT; CDR3aa: CASSDSGGRKAFF; d_gene: .; abundance: .; v_gene: TRBV25-1; j_gene: TRBJ1-1
CDR3nt: TGTGCCAGCAGCAGACTAGCGGGGGGGAGACAAGAGACCCAGTACTTC; CDR3aa: CASSRLAGGRQETQYF; d_gene: TRBD2; abundance: few; v_gene: TRBV7-9; j_gene: TRBJ2-5
CDR3nt: TGTGCCAGCAGCAGCACTCCCTGGAAGCTCGAGCAGTACTTC; CDR3aa: CASSSTPWKLEQYF; d_gene: .; abundance: .; v_gene: TRBV9; j_gene: TRBJ2-7
CDR3nt: TGTGCCAGCAGTTCTGATAGGGTATCCGATCAGCCCCAGCATTTT; CDR3aa: CASSSDRVSDQPQHF; d_gene: .; abundance: .; v_gene: TRBV5-4; j_gene: TRBJ1-5
CDR3nt: TGTGCCAGCAGTACCCCGGGACTAGCGGGAGAATTCACCTACAATGAGCAGTTCTTC; CDR3aa: CASSTPGLAGEFTYNEQFF; d_gene: TRBD2; abundance: .; v_gene: TRBV6-2/TRBV6-3; j_gene: TRBJ2-1
CDR3nt: TGCGCCAGCAGCGCGGCCTATAGCACCGGGGAGCTGTTTTTT; CDR3aa: CASSAAYSTGELFF; d_gene: .; abundance: .; v_gene: TRBV5-1; j_gene: TRBJ2-2
CDR3nt: TGTGCCAGCATCATCACAGGGACTGGAAACACCATATATTTT; CDR3aa: CASIITGTGNTIYF; d_gene: .; abundance: .; v_gene: TRBV7-9; j_gene: TRBJ1-3
CDR3nt: TGTGCCAGCAGCTTAGGCCCCACAGCGGGGGTCTTCAAAAACATTCAGTACTTC; CDR3aa: CASSLGPTAGVFKNIQYF; d_gene: TRBD2; abundance: .; v_gene: TRBV7-2; j_gene: TRBJ2-4
CDR3nt: TGTGCCAGCAGCCGTTCCTCTGGAAACACCATATATTTT; CDR3aa: CASSRSSGNTIYF; d_gene: .; abundance: .; v_gene: TRBV7-2; j_gene: TRBJ1-3
CDR3nt: TGTGCCAGCAGCTCTCGGTTTAGGGGGAGGAATTCACCCCTCCACTTT; CDR3aa: CASSSRFRGRNSPLHF; d_gene: .; abundance: .; v_gene: TRBV5-6; j_gene: TRBJ1-6
CDR3nt: TGTGCCAGCAGCGGACACTCCTACGAGCAGTACTTC; CDR3aa: CASSGHSYEQYF; d_gene: .; abundance: .; v_gene: TRBV5-4; j_gene: TRBJ2-7
CDR3nt: TGTGCCAGTAGCGTGACCCCTACCTACGAGCAGTACTTC; CDR3aa: CASSVTPTYEQYF; d_gene: .; abundance: .; v_gene: TRBV19; j_gene: TRBJ2-7
CDR3nt: TGCAGCGTTGACGTCGGACTCTCCAATGAGCAGTTCTTC; CDR3aa: CSVDVGLSNEQFF; d_gene: .; abundance: .; v_gene: TRBV29-1; j_gene: TRBJ2-1
CDR3nt: TGTGCCAGCAAAGAAGGCCCCAAGAACACTGAAGCTTTCTTT; CDR3aa: CASKEGPKNTEAFF; d_gene: .; abundance: .; v_gene: TRBV6-5; j_gene: TRBJ1-1
CDR3nt: TGTGCCAGCAGTCGAGAGTTTAATGAAAAACTGTTTTTT; CDR3aa: CASSREFNEKLFF; d_gene: .; abundance: .; v_gene: TRBV6-5; j_gene: TRBJ1-4
CDR3nt: TGTGCCAGCAGTTACAGCGGGGGGACCTACGAGCAGTACTTC; CDR3aa: CASSYSGGTYEQYF; d_gene: TRBD2; abundance: .; v_gene: TRBV6-5; j_gene: TRBJ2-7
CDR3nt: TGTGCCAGCATCTCGGGTAGCGGGACCAGGGGGGAGCTGTTTTTT; CDR3aa: CASISGSGTRGELFF; d_gene: TRBD2; abundance: .; v_gene: TRBV6-6; j_gene: TRBJ2-2
CDR3nt: TGCAGTGCTTCTAGCGGAGATACGCAGTATTTT; CDR3aa: CSASSGDTQYF; d_gene: TRBD2; abundance: .; v_gene: TRBV20-1; j_gene: TRBJ2-3
CDR3nt: TGTGCCAGCAGCCACAACAGGAATTCACCCCTCCACTTT; CDR3aa: CASSHNRNSPLHF; d_gene: .; abundance: once; v_gene: TRBV3-1/TRBV3-2; j_gene: TRBJ1-6
CDR3nt: TGTGCCAGCAGTTTAATTCTAGCGGGGGGATACAATGAGCAGTTCTTC; CDR3aa: CASSLILAGGYNEQFF; d_gene: TRBD2; abundance: .; v_gene: TRBV27; j_gene: TRBJ2-1
CDR3nt: TGCGCCAGCAGCCCCATCCAGGGAGCCTACGAGCAGTACTTC; CDR3aa: CASSPIQGAYEQYF; d_gene: .; abundance: .; v_gene: TRBV5-1; j_gene: TRBJ2-7
CDR3nt: TGTGCCACCAGCAGAGATATCGGACAGATGAACACTGAAGCTTTCTTT; CDR3aa: CATSRDIGQMNTEAFF; d_gene: .; abundance: .; v_gene: TRBV15; j_gene: TRBJ1-1
CDR3nt: TGTGCCAGCAGTTACCGGGGACAGGGTAGGACTGAAGCTTTCTTT; CDR3aa: CASSYRGQGRTEAFF; d_gene: TRBD1; abundance: .; v_gene: TRBV6-5; j_gene: TRBJ1-1
CDR3nt: TGCGCCAGCAGCCAAGATACAGCCCGGGAGGGGAACACCGGGGAGCTGTTTTTT; CDR3aa: CASSQDTAREGNTGELFF; d_gene: TRBD2; abundance: .; v_gene: TRBV4-3; j_gene: TRBJ2-2
CDR3nt: TGTGCCACATCTTTGTCAGGGACCTCCTACAATGAGCAGTTCTTC; CDR3aa: CATSLSGTSYNEQFF; d_gene: .; abundance: .; v_gene: TRBV24-1; j_gene: TRBJ2-1
CDR3nt: TGTGCCAGCTGGGGGGGGGTCGGCTACACCTTC; CDR3aa: CASWGGVGYTF; d_gene: .; abundance: .; v_gene: TRBV7-9; j_gene: TRBJ1-2
CDR3nt: TGTGCCATCAGAGAACCCGGACAGGGGGCGTATGAGCAGTACTTC; CDR3aa: CAIREPGQGAYEQYF; d_gene: TRBD1; abundance: .; v_gene: TRBV10-3; j_gene: TRBJ2-7
CDR3nt: TGTCCCCACTCTCTGGGGTTTCAGCCCCAGCATTTT; CDR3aa: CPHSLGFQPQHF; d_gene: .; abundance: .; v_gene: TRBV27; j_gene: TRBJ1-5
CDR3nt: TGTGCCAGCAGCCTGGACAGAAGTTTTACCGGGGAGCTGTTTTTT; CDR3aa: CASSLDRSFTGELFF; d_gene: .; abundance: .; v_gene: TRBV5-6; j_gene: TRBJ2-2
CDR3nt: TGTGCCAGTAGTATTCTTCTTTCCGTCAATGAGCAGTTCTTC; CDR3aa: CASSILLSVNEQFF; d_gene: .; abundance: .; v_gene: TRBV19; j_gene: TRBJ2-1
CDR3nt: TGTGCCAGCAGTTATGGACAGAGATACTACGAGCAGTACTTC; CDR3aa: CASSYGQRYYEQYF; d_gene: .; abundance: .; v_gene: TRBV6-2/TRBV6-3; j_gene: TRBJ2-7
CDR3nt: TGTGCCAGCAGTTACGGGACTCCGGCCTACAATGAGCAGTTCTTC; CDR3aa: CASSYGTPAYNEQFF; d_gene: .; abundance: .; v_gene: TRBV6-5; j_gene: TRBJ2-1
CDR3nt: TGTGCCAGCAGCTTAGGGTTAGCGGGAGGCACAGATACGCAGTATTTT; CDR3aa: CASSLGLAGGTDTQYF; d_gene: TRBD2; abundance: .; v_gene: TRBV7-9; j_gene: TRBJ2-3
CDR3nt: TGCGCCAGCGCAGGGGTTGCTAACTATGGCTACACCTTC; CDR3aa: CASAGVANYGYTF; d_gene: .; abundance: few; v_gene: TRBV5-1; j_gene: TRBJ1-2
CDR3nt: TGTGCCAGCAGTGCTAGAGGAGGTTCGGGCTCTCTCTATGGCTACACCTTC; CDR3aa: CASSARGGSGSLYGYTF; d_gene: .; abundance: .; v_gene: TRBV25-1; j_gene: TRBJ1-2
CDR3nt: TGTGCCAGCAGCTTAGCTAGGGGGACTGGGAACCCTGAAGCTTTCTTT; CDR3aa: CASSLARGTGNPEAFF; d_gene: .; abundance: .; v_gene: TRBV7-9; j_gene: TRBJ1-1
CDR3nt: TGTGCCAGCAGTTACTCGAATGAGCAGTTCTTC; CDR3aa: CASSYSNEQFF; d_gene: .; abundance: .; v_gene: TRBV6-5; j_gene: TRBJ2-1
CDR3nt: TGCAGCGTTGAGGCAGGGGCAGCTGAAGCTTTCTTT; CDR3aa: CSVEAGAAEAFF; d_gene: .; abundance: .; v_gene: TRBV29-1; j_gene: TRBJ1-1
CDR3nt: TGTGCCAGCGTCAGGCCGGGGGCAACTAATGAAAAACTGTTTTTT; CDR3aa: CASVRPGATNEKLFF; d_gene: .; abundance: .; v_gene: TRBV6-5; j_gene: TRBJ1-4
CDR3nt: TGCGCCAGCATGGGGGGCCCGAACACTGAAGCTTTCTTT; CDR3aa: CASMGGPNTEAFF; d_gene: .; abundance: .; v_gene: TRBV10-1; j_gene: TRBJ1-1
CDR3nt: TGTGCCAGTAGTATAGATCTTCCCAATCAGCCCCAGCATTTT; CDR3aa: CASSIDLPNQPQHF; d_gene: .; abundance: .; v_gene: TRBV19; j_gene: TRBJ1-5
CDR3nt: TGTGCCAGCAGCCCCCCGGGGGGTCCAGGGCCTGGAAACACCATATATTTT; CDR3aa: CASSPPGGPGPGNTIYF; d_gene: .; abundance: .; v_gene: TRBV9; j_gene: TRBJ1-3
CDR3nt: TGTGCCAGCAGCTACGACCATGCCGGGGGTCAGCCCCAGCATTTT; CDR3aa: CASSYDHAGGQPQHF; d_gene: .; abundance: once; v_gene: TRBV7-8; j_gene: TRBJ1-5
CDR3nt: TGTGCCAGCAGTTTATCCTCAGCGGCCTTAAACATTCAGTACTTC; CDR3aa: CASSLSSAALNIQYF; d_gene: .; abundance: .; v_gene: TRBV27; j_gene: TRBJ2-4